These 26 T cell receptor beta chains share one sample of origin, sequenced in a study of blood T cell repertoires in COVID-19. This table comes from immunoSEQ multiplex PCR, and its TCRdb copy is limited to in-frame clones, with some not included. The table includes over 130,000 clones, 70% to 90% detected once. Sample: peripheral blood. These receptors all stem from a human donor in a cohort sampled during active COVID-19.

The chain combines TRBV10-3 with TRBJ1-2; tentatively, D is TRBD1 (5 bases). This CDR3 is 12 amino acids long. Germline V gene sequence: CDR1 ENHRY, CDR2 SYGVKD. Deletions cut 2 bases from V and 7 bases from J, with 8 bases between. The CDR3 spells CAISEPTGGYTF. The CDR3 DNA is TGTGCCATCAGTGAGCCAACAGGTGGCTACACCTTC.

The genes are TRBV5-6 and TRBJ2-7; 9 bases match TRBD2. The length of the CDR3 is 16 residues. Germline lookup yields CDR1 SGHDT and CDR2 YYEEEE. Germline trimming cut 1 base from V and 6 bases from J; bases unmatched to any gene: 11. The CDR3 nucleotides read TGTGCCAGCAGCTTGCTAGCGGGAATGCGGAGGTTCGAGCAGTACTTC. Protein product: CASSLLAGMRRFEQYF. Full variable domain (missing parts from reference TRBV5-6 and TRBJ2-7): DAGVTQSPTHLIKTRGQQVTLRCSPKSGHDTVSWYQQALGQGPQFIFQYYEEEERQRGNFPDRFSGHQFPNYSSELNVNALLLGDSALYLCASSLLAGMRRFEQYFGPGTRLTVT.

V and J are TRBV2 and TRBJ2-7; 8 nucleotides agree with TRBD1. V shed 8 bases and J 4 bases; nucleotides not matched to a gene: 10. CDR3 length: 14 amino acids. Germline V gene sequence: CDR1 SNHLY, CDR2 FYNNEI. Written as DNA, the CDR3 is TGTGCCAGCCGGCCCCGGGACAGGTTGTACGAGCAGTACTTC. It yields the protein CASRPRDRLYEQYF. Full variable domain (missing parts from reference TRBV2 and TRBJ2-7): EPEVTQTPSHQVTQMGQEVILRCVPISNHLYFYWYRQILGQKVEFLVSFYNNEISEKSEIFDDQFSVERPDGSNFTLKIRSTKLEDSAMYFCASRPRDRLYEQYFGPGTRLTVT.

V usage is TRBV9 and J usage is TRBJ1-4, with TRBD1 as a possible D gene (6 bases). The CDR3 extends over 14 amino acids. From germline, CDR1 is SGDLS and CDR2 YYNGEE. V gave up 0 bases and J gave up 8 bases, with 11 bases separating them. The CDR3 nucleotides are TGTGCCAGCAGCGTAGGGGGGCGGCAGGAAAAACTGTTTTTT. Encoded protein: CASSVGGRQEKLFF. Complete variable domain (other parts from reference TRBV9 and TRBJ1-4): DSGVTQTPKHLITATGQRVTLRCSPRSGDLSVYWYQQSLDQGLQFLIQYYNGEERAKGNILERFSAQQFPDLHSELNLSSLELGDSALYFCASSVGGRQEKLFFGSGTQLSVL.

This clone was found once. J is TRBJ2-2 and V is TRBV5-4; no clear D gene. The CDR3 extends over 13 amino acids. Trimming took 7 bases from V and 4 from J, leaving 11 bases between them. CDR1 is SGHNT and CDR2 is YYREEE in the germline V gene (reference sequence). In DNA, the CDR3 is TGTGCCAGCCGCGCAGGCGTCACCGGGGAGCTGTTTTTT. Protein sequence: CASRAGVTGELFF.

The DNA for the CDR3 is TGTGCCACCAGCAGAGTTCCTCCTTCAGGGGTGACTGAAGCTTTCTTT. Translated, it gives CATSRVPPSGVTEAFF. This chain connects TRBV15 to TRBJ1-1; a possible D gene is TRBD1 (6 bases). Deletions cut 1 base from V and 5 bases from J, with 17 bases between. This CDR3 contains 16 residues. Per germline, CDR1 LNHNV and CDR2 YYDKDF (reference sequence).

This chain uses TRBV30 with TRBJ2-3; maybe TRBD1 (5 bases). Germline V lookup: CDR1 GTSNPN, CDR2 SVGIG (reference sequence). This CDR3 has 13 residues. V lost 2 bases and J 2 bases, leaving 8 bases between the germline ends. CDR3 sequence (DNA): TGTGCCTGGAGTTCAGGGAACACAGATACGCAGTATTTT. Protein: CAWSSGNTDTQYF.

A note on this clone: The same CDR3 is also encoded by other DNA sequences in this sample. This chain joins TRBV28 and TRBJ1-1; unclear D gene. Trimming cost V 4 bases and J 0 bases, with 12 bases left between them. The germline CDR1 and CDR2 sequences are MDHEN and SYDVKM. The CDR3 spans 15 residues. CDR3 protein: CASSSPTGMNTEAFF. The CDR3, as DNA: TGTGCCAGCAGTTCCCCCACGGGGATGAACACTGAAGCTTTCTTT. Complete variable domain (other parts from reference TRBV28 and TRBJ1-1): DVKVTQSSRYLVKRTGEKVFLECVQDMDHENMFWYRQDPGLGLRLIYFSYDVKMKEKGDIPEGYSVSREKKERFSLILESASTNQTSMYLCASSSPTGMNTEAFFGQGTRLTVV.

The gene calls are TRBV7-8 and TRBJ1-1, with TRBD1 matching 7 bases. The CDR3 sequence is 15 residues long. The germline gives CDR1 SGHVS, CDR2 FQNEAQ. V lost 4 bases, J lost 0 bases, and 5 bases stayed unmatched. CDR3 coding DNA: TGTGCCAGCAGCTATAGGGGGCCAGTGAACACTGAAGCTTTCTTT. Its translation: CASSYRGPVNTEAFF.

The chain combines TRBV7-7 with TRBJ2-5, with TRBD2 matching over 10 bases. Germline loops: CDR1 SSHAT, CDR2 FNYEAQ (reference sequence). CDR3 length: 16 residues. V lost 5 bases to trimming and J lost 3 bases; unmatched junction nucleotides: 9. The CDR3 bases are TGTGCCAGCAGCCTAGGAGGGACTAGCGCCAAAGAGACCCAGTACTTC. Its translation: CASSLGGTSAKETQYF.

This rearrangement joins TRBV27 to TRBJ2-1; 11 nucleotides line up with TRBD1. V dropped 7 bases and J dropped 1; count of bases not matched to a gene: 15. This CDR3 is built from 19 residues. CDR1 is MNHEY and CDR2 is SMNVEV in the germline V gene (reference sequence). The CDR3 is CASTPGQGALAGSYNEQFF. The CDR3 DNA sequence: TGTGCCAGCACCCCCGGACAGGGGGCGCTTGCGGGGTCCTACAATGAGCAGTTCTTC.

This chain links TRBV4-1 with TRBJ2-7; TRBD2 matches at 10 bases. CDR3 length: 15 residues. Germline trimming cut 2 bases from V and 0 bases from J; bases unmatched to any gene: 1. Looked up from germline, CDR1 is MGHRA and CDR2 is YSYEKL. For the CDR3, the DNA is TGCGCCAGCAGCCAATCTAGCGGGAGCTCCTACGAGCAGTACTTC. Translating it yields CASSQSSGSSYEQYF.

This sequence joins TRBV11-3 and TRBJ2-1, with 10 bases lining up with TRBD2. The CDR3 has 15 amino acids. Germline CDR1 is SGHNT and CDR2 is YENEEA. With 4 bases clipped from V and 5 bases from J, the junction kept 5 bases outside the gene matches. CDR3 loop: CASSSWTSGNNEQFF. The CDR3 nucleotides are TGTGCCAGCAGCTCCTGGACTAGCGGAAACAATGAGCAGTTCTTC.

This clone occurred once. The CDR3 here is CASIYLRNTGELFF. The CDR3 nucleotides are TGTGCCAGCATTTATCTCCGGAACACCGGGGAGCTGTTTTTT. V usage is TRBV2 and J usage is TRBJ2-2; D uncertain. Per the germline V gene, CDR1 is SNHLY and CDR2 is FYNNEI. CDR3 size: 14 residues. Trimming removed 7 bases at V and 1 base at J, with 10 bases between.

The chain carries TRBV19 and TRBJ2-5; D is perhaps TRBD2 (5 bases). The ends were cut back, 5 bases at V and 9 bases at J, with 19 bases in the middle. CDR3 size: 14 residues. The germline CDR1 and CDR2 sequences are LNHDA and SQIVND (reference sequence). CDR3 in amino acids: CASSVGGRAPAQYF. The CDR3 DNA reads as TGTGCCAGTAGTGTTGGAGGACGGGCCCCTGCCCAGTACTTC.

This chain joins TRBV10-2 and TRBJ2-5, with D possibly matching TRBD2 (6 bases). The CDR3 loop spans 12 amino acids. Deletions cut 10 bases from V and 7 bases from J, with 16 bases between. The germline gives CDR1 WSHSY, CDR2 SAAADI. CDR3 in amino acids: CATSLEGRTQYF. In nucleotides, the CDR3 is TGCGCCACCTCGTTGGAGGGCCGGACCCAGTACTTC.

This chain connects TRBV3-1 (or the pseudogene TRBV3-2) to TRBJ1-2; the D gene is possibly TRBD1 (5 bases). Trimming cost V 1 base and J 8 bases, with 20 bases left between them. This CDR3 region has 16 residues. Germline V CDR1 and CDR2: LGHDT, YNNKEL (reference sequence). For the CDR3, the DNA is TGTGCCAGCAGCCAAGCTTTGGAGGGCCCGAGGGGAGGCTACACCTTC. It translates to CASSQALEGPRGGYTF.

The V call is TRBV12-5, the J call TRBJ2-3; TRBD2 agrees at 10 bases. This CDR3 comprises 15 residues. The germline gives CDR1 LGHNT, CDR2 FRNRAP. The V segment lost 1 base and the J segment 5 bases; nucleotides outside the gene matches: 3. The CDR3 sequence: CASGLASGGKDTQYF. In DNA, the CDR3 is TGTGCTAGTGGTTTGGCTAGCGGGGGAAAAGATACGCAGTATTTT.

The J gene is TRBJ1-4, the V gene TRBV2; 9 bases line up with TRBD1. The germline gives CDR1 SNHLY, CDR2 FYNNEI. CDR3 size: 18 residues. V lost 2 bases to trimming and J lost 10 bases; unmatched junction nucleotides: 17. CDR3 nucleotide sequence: TGTGCCAGCAGTGAATATGTCGGGACAGGGTCAACTTTCGGAAAACTGTTTTTT. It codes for CASSEYVGTGSTFGKLFF.

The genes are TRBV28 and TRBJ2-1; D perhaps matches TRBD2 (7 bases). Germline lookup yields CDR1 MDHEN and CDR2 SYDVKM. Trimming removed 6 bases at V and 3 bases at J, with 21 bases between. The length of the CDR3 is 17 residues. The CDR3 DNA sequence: TGTGCCAGCAGCGAGGGGCGGGAGAGGGGGGACTACAATGAGCAGTTCTTC. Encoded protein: CASSEGRERGDYNEQFF.

CDR3 protein: CASSPGEGRSKNIQYF. The DNA for the CDR3 is TGTGCCAGCAGTCCCGGGGAGGGTCGGTCCAAAAACATTCAGTACTTC. The rearrangement joins TRBV27 to TRBJ2-4; TRBD2 matches 7 bases. Germline V gives CDR1 MNHEY, CDR2 SMNVEV (reference sequence). This CDR3 spans 16 amino acids. Losses at the gene ends were 5 bases for V and 2 bases for J; bases not matched to a gene: 9.

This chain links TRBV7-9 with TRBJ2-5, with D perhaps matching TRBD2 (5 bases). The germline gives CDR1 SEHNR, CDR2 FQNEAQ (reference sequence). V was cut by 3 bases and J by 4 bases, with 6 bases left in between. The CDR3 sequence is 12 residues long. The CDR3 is CASSFEGETQYF. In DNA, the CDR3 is TGTGCCAGCAGCTTTGAGGGAGAGACCCAGTACTTC.

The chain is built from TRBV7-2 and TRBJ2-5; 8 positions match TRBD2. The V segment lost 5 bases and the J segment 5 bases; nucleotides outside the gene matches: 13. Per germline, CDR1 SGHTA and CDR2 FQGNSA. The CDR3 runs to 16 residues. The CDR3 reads CASSPTGGSIVETQYF. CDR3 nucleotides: TGTGCCAGCAGCCCTACGGGGGGGTCCATAGTGGAGACCCAGTACTTC.

CDR3 region: CASSLRGSLSYEQYF. CDR3 bases: TGTGCCAGCAGCTTGCGGGGGTCCCTCTCCTACGAGCAGTACTTC. The chain has TRBV5-6 and TRBJ2-7, with a possible D match to TRBD2 (6 bases). This CDR3 has 15 amino acids. Germline CDR1 is SGHDT and CDR2 is YYEEEE. V lost 1 base and J 0 bases, leaving 11 bases between the germline ends.

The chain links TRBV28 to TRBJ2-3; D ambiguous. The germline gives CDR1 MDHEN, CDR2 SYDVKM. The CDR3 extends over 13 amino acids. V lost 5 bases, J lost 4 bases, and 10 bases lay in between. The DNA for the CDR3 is TGTGCCAGCAGTGTCTTCTCCGCAGATACGCAGTATTTT. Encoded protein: CASSVFSADTQYF.

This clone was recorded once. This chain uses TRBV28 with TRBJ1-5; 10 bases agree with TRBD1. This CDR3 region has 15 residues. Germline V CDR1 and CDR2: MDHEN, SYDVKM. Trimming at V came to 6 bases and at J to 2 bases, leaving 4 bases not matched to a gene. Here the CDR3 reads CASSPGTGGNQPQHF. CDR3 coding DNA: TGTGCCAGCAGCCCCGGGACAGGGGGCAATCAGCCCCAGCATTTT.